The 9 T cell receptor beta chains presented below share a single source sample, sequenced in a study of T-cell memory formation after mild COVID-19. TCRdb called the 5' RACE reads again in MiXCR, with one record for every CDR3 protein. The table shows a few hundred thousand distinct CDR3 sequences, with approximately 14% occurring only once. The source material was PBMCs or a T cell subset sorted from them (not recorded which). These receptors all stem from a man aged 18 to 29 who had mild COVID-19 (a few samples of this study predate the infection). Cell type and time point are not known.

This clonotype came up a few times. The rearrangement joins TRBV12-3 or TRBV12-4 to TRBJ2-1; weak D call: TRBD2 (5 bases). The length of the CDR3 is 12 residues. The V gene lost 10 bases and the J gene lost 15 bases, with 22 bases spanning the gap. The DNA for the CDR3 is TGTGCCACCAGCTCCGACGGGATCTCTCGGTTCTTC. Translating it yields CATSSDGISRFF.

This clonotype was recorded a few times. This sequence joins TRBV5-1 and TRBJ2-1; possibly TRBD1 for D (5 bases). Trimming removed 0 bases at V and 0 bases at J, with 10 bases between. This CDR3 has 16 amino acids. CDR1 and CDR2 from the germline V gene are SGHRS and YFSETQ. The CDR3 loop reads CASSLEGDRSYNEQFF. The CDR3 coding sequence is TGCGCCAGCAGCTTGGAAGGGGATCGCTCCTACAATGAGCAGTTCTTC.

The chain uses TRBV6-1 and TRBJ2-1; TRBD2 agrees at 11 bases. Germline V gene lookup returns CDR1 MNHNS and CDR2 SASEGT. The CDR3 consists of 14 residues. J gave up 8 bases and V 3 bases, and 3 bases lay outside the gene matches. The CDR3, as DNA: TGTGCCAGCAGTGATGGACTAGCGGGCTATGAGCAGTTCTTC. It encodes CASSDGLAGYEQFF.

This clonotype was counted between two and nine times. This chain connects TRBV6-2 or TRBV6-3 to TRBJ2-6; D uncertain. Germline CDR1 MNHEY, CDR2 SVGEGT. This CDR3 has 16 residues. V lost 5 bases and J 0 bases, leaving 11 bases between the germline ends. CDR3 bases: TGTGCCAGCAGTGTGGACGCCAGCTCTGGGGCCAACGTCCTGACTTTC. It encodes CASSVDASSGANVLTF.

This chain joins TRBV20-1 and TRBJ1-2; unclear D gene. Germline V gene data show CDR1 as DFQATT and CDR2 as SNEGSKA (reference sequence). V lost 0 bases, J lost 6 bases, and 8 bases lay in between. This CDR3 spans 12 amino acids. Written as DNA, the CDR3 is TGCAGTGCTAGAGATACGGAGGATGGCTACACCTTC. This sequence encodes CSARDTEDGYTF.

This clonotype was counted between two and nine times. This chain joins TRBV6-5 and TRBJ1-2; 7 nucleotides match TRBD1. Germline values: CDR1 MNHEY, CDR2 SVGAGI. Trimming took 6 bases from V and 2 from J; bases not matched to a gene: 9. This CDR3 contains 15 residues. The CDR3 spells CASSHRQTGNYGYTF. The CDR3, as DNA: TGTGCCAGCAGCCACCGACAGACAGGGAACTATGGCTACACCTTC.

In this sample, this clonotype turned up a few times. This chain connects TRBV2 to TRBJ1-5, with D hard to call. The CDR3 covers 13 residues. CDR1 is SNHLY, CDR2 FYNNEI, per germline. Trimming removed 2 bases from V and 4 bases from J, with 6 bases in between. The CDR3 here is CASSEFPNQPQHF. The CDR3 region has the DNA TGTGCCAGCAGTGAATTCCCAAATCAGCCCCAGCATTTT.

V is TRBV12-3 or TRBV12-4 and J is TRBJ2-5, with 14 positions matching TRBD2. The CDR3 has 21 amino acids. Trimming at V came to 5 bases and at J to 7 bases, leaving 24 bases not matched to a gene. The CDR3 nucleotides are TGTGCCAGCAGTCCCCGTTCGGCCGGACTAGCGGGGGGTGCAGGGAGCGGGACCCAGTACTTC. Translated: CASSPRSAGLAGGAGSGTQYF.

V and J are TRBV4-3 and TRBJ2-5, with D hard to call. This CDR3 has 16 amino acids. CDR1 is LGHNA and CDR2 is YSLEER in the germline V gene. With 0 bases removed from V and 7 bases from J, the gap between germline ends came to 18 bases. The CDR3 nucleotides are TGCGCCAGCAGCCAAGATGGCGTCTCCTTCGAAGGGACCCAGTACTTC. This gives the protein CASSQDGVSFEGTQYF.